This is a list of T cell receptor beta chains from one sample in a study of PD-1 blockade in classical Hodgkin lymphoma. Produced via immunoSEQ multiplex PCR; TCRdb's table is partial and in-frame only. In the table there are 70,000 or so clones, about 70% of which are singletons. Sequenced material: peripheral blood mononuclear cells (PBMCs), taken before the second cycle of nivolumab. The receptors were sampled from a human donor with classical Hodgkin lymphoma. Each CDR3 is given with its conserved first and last residue. Each record gives: V gene, J gene, D gene, CDR3 protein. D genes are given only for firm matches.

v_call: TRBV7-6
j_call: TRBJ1-4
d_call: -
cdr3_aa: CASSLVDGKLFF

v_call: TRBV19
j_call: TRBJ2-4
d_call: TRBD1
cdr3_aa: CASSPFYPDRELAKNIQYF

v_call: TRBV7-9
j_call: TRBJ2-5
d_call: -
cdr3_aa: CASSPEGGPAETQYF

v_call: TRBV7-9
j_call: TRBJ2-5
d_call: -
cdr3_aa: CASSRFYRDGETQYF

v_call: TRBV27
j_call: TRBJ1-2
d_call: -
cdr3_aa: CASSSAGADGYTF

v_call: TRBV28
j_call: TRBJ1-5
d_call: -
cdr3_aa: CASSVPPQPQHF

v_call: TRBV19
j_call: TRBJ1-6
d_call: -
cdr3_aa: CASSPHYAETLHF

v_call: TRBV30
j_call: TRBJ2-3
d_call: -
cdr3_aa: CAWATLDTQYF

v_call: TRBV5-6
j_call: TRBJ1-2
d_call: -
cdr3_aa: CASSLRYYGYTF

v_call: TRBV7-3
j_call: TRBJ1-3
d_call: -
cdr3_aa: CASSPDGYSGNTIYF

v_call: TRBV11-2
j_call: TRBJ2-7
d_call: -
cdr3_aa: CASSYWTTNYEQYF

v_call: TRBV5-1
j_call: TRBJ2-1
d_call: -
cdr3_aa: CASQGPNEQFF

v_call: TRBV20-1
j_call: TRBJ2-5
d_call: TRBD1
cdr3_aa: CSGNRGETQYF